These 11 T cell receptor beta chains were sequenced from one sample in a study of graft-versus-host responses after intestinal transplantation. The protocol was immunoSEQ multiplex PCR, while the TCRdb copy is restricted to in-frame clones and leaves out a portion. Of approximately 130,000 clones listed, approximately 90% were seen once; the top ten hold approximately 0.17%. Their cognate antigens are unknown. The starting material was unstimulated CD4+ T cells sorted from spleen or lymph node cells, obtained before intestinal transplant. The receptors were sampled from a human donor who received an intestinal transplant.

The gene calls are TRBV5-5 and TRBJ2-2; D is unclear. Germline CDR1 reads SGHKS; CDR2 reads YYEKEE (reference sequence). CDR3 length: 15 amino acids. The V gene lost 4 bases and the J gene lost 0 bases, with 10 bases spanning the gap. The CDR3 DNA reads as TGTGCCAGCAGCCCTGGGCAGACGAACACCGGGGAGCTGTTTTTT. It translates to CASSPGQTNTGELFF.

The gene calls are TRBV13 and TRBJ2-3; possibly TRBD1 for D (6 bases). This CDR3 comprises 17 residues. Trimming stripped 2 bases from V and 1 base from J, with 16 bases between. Germline assignment: CDR1 PRHDT and CDR2 FYEKMQ (reference sequence). The CDR3 reads CASSLRAEWTGTDTQYF. In DNA, the CDR3 is TGTGCCAGCAGCTTACGTGCGGAATGGACAGGCACAGATACGCAGTATTTT.

The chain employs TRBV6-1 and TRBJ2-3, with D uncertain. Trimming took 10 bases from V and 0 from J, leaving 8 bases between them. CDR3 length equals 12 residues. CDR1 and CDR2 (germline): MNHNS, SASEGT. The chain's CDR3 is CATKSSTDTQYF. As DNA, the CDR3 is TGTGCCACCAAATCTAGCACAGATACGCAGTATTTT.

The V gene is TRBV5-1, the J gene TRBJ2-2, with D hard to call. The CDR3 sequence is 14 residues long. Trimming removed 6 bases at V and 3 bases at J, with 12 bases between. Germline CDR1 SGHRS, CDR2 YFSETQ. Here the CDR3 DNA reads TGCGCCAGCACCCCCGCAGGAGACACCGGGGAGCTGTTTTTT. This sequence encodes CASTPAGDTGELFF.

The V call is TRBV27, the J call TRBJ2-3; no definite D call. Germline values: CDR1 MNHEY, CDR2 SMNVEV (reference sequence). This CDR3 is built from 13 residues. The ends were cut back, 4 bases at V and 6 bases at J, with 11 bases in the middle. CDR3 nucleotide sequence: TGTGCCAGCAGTTGGGGAATGGGGGATACGCAGTATTTT. Protein product: CASSWGMGDTQYF.

The gene calls are TRBV5-1 and TRBJ1-6; 10 bases agree with TRBD1. Looked up from germline, CDR1 is SGHRS and CDR2 is YFSETQ. CDR3 length equals 18 residues. Germline trimming cut 0 bases from V and 9 bases from J; bases unmatched to any gene: 12. CDR3 DNA sequence: TGCGCCAGCAGCTTGGCCCCAGGGACAGGGGCCTTAAGTTCACCCCTCCACTTT. Translated: CASSLAPGTGALSSPLHF.

The V gene is TRBV15, the J gene TRBJ2-1, with a weak D call TRBD2 (5 bases). Germline V gene sequence: CDR1 LNHNV, CDR2 YYDKDF (reference sequence). This CDR3 contains 15 residues. V shed 0 bases and J shed 7 bases, with 13 bases lying between them. In nucleotides, the CDR3 is TGTGCCACCAGCAGAGATTCCCGGGATGGGAATGAGCAGTTCTTC. It yields the protein CATSRDSRDGNEQFF.

The V gene is TRBV2, the J gene TRBJ2-3; D gene unclear. The CDR3 has 13 amino acids. CDR1 and CDR2 from the germline V gene are SNHLY and FYNNEI. V was pared by 7 bases and J by 2 bases, with 10 bases between. CDR3 loop: CASTESLTDTQYF. For the CDR3, the DNA is TGTGCCAGCACAGAGTCTCTCACAGATACGCAGTATTTT.

The DNA for the CDR3 is TGTGCCAGCAGCCAAGGGGCCAACGTCCTGACTTTC. It translates to CASSQGANVLTF. The chain recombines TRBV4-2 with TRBJ2-6; D gene unclear. V was pared by 1 base and J by 5 bases, with 0 bases between. Germline loops: CDR1 LGHNA, CDR2 YNFKEQ. This CDR3 is built from 12 residues.

The V and J genes are TRBV19 and TRBJ2-3; D remains ambiguous. The CDR3 is 14 amino acids. V was pared by 2 bases and J by 2 bases, with 8 bases between. Germline-derived CDR1 and CDR2 are LNHDA and SQIVND (reference sequence). This chain's CDR3 is CASSILGYTDTQYF. Here the CDR3 DNA reads TGTGCCAGTAGTATATTAGGCTACACAGATACGCAGTATTTT.

The chain recombines TRBV5-1 with TRBJ2-1; D assignment may be TRBD1 or TRBD2 (5 bases each). V was trimmed by 4 bases and J by 5 bases, leaving 13 bases between them. Germline CDR1 and CDR2: SGHRS and YFSETQ. The CDR3 sequence is 14 residues long. The CDR3 loop reads CASSAGTYNNEQFF. In DNA, the CDR3 is TGCGCCAGCAGCGCCGGGACCTATAACAATGAGCAGTTCTTC.